These T cell receptor beta chains were read from a single sample in a study of cytomegalovirus exposure and HLA in healthy donors. Profiling relied on immunoSEQ multiplex PCR, and the TCRdb table lists in-frame clones only, not all of them. The table includes 200,000 to 300,000 clones, 82% detected once. The specimen sequenced was PBMCs. These receptors came from a woman between 35 and 50 years old in good health and CMV-seropositive. CDR3s include the opening cysteine and the closing phenylalanine or tryptophan. A D gene is named only where the DNA matches it firmly. The size field is filled for only some rows; it gives once, few, many or a size class.

j_call clone_size d_call v_call cdr3_aa cdr3_nt
TRBJ2-1 . . TRBV25-1 CASSSLRYEQFF TGTGCCAGCTCCTCCCTACGATATGAGCAGTTCTTC
TRBJ2-6 . TRBD2 TRBV11-3 CASSAWTSGTSGANVLTF TGTGCCAGCAGCGCCTGGACTAGCGGAACTTCTGGGGCCAACGTCCTGACTTTC
TRBJ2-2 once TRBD2 TRBV29-1 CSARALAGGPIGELFF TGCAGCGCTAGGGCCTTAGCGGGGGGGCCAATCGGGGAGCTGTTTTTT
TRBJ2-5 few . TRBV5-1 CASSLSTGGLGETQYF TGCGCCAGCAGCTTGTCCACTGGGGGCCTTGGGGAGACCCAGTACTTC
TRBJ2-7 . TRBD2 TRBV9 CASSVGTSGGQPYEQYF TGTGCCAGCAGCGTAGGGACTAGCGGGGGCCAACCCTACGAGCAGTACTTC
TRBJ2-1 . TRBD1 TRBV7-9 CASSLVNRGTYNEQFF TGTGCCAGCAGCTTAGTAAACAGGGGAACCTACAATGAGCAGTTCTTC
TRBJ2-7 . TRBD1 TRBV6-5 CASAGQAVGTYEQYF TGTGCCAGCGCGGGACAGGCCGTGGGGACCTACGAGCAGTACTTC
TRBJ2-1 . TRBD2 TRBV4-2 CASSARTSGSTYNEQFF TGTGCCAGCAGCGCTCGGACTAGCGGGAGTACCTACAATGAGCAGTTCTTC
TRBJ2-3 . TRBD1 TRBV18 CASSDPPGTGGDTQYF TGTGCCAGCTCAGACCCACCTGGGACAGGGGGCGATACGCAGTATTTT
TRBJ2-7 . . TRBV7-8 CASSLGGLPTYEQYF TGTGCCAGCAGCTTAGGTGGCCTCCCCACCTACGAGCAGTACTTC
TRBJ1-5 . . TRBV7-9 CASSLTGPNQPQHF TGTGCCAGCAGCTTAACAGGACCCAATCAGCCCCAGCATTTT
TRBJ2-2 once TRBD1 TRBV5-1 CASGSGTVGRELFF TGCGCCAGCGGTTCCGGGACAGTAGGTCGGGAGCTGTTTTTT
TRBJ2-7 . . TRBV11-2 CASSSLTGSVYEQYF TGTGCCAGCAGCTCGTTGACAGGTTCCGTCTACGAGCAGTACTTC
TRBJ2-7 . TRBD1 TRBV7-9 CASSSNTGTGSVGEQYF TGTGCCAGCAGCTCAAATACCGGGACAGGGAGCGTGGGCGAGCAGTACTTC
TRBJ2-3 . TRBD1 TRBV10-1 CASSGRGFKIDTQYF TGCGCCAGCAGTGGCAGGGGGTTTAAAATTGATACGCAGTATTTT
TRBJ2-2 . TRBD1 TRBV6-4 CASSPGTVANTGELFF TGTGCCAGCAGCCCCGGGACAGTCGCGAACACCGGGGAGCTGTTTTTT
TRBJ1-5 . TRBD1 TRBV30 CAWSGQGNNQPQHF TGTGCCTGGAGTGGACAGGGAAACAATCAGCCCCAGCATTTT
TRBJ1-2 . TRBD1 TRBV29-1 CSVDVTGVNYGYTF TGCAGCGTCGACGTTACAGGGGTCAACTATGGCTACACCTTC
TRBJ1-2 . . TRBV7-2 CASSPGGAGYGYTF TGTGCCAGCAGCCCGGGGGGGGCAGGCTATGGCTACACCTTC
TRBJ2-1 . TRBD2 TRBV7-2 CASSLGGTSVTNEQFF TGTGCCAGCAGCTTAGGGGGGACTAGCGTTACCAATGAGCAGTTCTTC
TRBJ1-3 . . TRBV30 CACLWGGTSGNTIYF TGTGCCTGTCTGTGGGGCGGAACCTCTGGAAACACCATATATTTT
TRBJ2-7 . . TRBV30 CAWSVGTYEQYF TGTGCCTGGAGTGTCGGGACCTACGAGCAGTACTTC
TRBJ2-7 . TRBD2 TRBV19 CASSGGGSTYEQYF TGTGCCAGTAGTGGTGGCGGGAGTACCTACGAGCAGTACTTC
TRBJ2-7 . TRBD1 TRBV10-3 CAISTGTGGIYEQYF TGTGCCATCAGTACCGGGACAGGGGGAATCTACGAGCAGTACTTC
TRBJ2-5 once . TRBV29-1 CSGKVQGGVQYF TGCAGCGGAAAAGTACAGGGTGGAGTCCAGTACTTC
TRBJ2-1 . TRBD2 TRBV23-1 CASSQSTGLAGGPDAFF TGCGCCAGCAGTCAATCTACTGGACTAGCGGGGGGTCCCGACGCGTTCTTC
TRBJ2-5 . TRBD2 TRBV5-1 CASRASGQETQYF TGCGCCAGCAGGGCTAGCGGGCAAGAGACCCAGTACTTC
TRBJ1-1 . . TRBV6-1 CASIWAGRTEAFF TGTGCCAGCATATGGGCAGGGCGAACTGAAGCTTTCTTT
TRBJ1-3 . . TRBV9 CASSVWGSDSGNTIYF TGTGCCAGCAGCGTTTGGGGCAGTGACTCTGGAAACACCATATATTTT
TRBJ1-2 . TRBD1 TRBV19 CASSIDSGQLAYGYTF TGTGCCAGTAGTATAGACTCGGGACAGTTAGCTTATGGCTACACCTTC
TRBJ2-7 few TRBD1 TRBV18 CASSRGTGGEQYF TGTGCCAGCTCACGGGGGACAGGGGGCGAGCAGTACTTC
TRBJ1-4 . . TRBV4-1 CASSQGWGGNEKLFF TGCGCCAGCAGCCAAGGATGGGGCGGTAATGAAAAACTGTTTTTT
TRBJ2-3 . TRBD1 TRBV29-1 CSVEGTGGLNTQYF TGCAGCGTTGAAGGGACAGGGGGCTTAAATACGCAGTATTTT
TRBJ1-4 . . TRBV4-3 CASSAHPRDLEKLFF TGCGCCAGCAGCGCCCACCCCCGGGACTTGGAAAAACTGTTTTTT
TRBJ1-1 . . TRBV30 CAWSAYQGKAFF TGTGCCTGGAGTGCATATCAGGGGAAAGCTTTCTTT
TRBJ1-1 once TRBD1 TRBV5-4 CASSLRRGQTEAFF TGTGCCAGCAGCTTGCGCAGGGGGCAGACTGAAGCTTTCTTT
TRBJ2-1 once . TRBV4-3 CASSQDFGGLEQFF TGCGCCAGCAGCCAAGATTTCGGCGGCCTTGAGCAGTTCTTC
TRBJ2-5 . . TRBV5-1 CASSLGEETQYF TGCGCCAGCAGCTTAGGGGAAGAGACCCAGTACTTC
TRBJ1-5 . TRBD1 TRBV30 CAWSVLTGVQPQHF TGTGCCTGGAGTGTACTAACAGGGGTCCAGCCCCAGCATTTT
TRBJ1-1 . TRBD1 TRBV6-1 CATQGASVNTEAFF TGTGCCACACAGGGGGCGTCGGTGAACACTGAAGCTTTCTTT
TRBJ2-7 . . TRBV19 CASSIEGRGNEQYF TGTGCCAGTAGTATAGAAGGAAGGGGCAACGAGCAGTACTTC
TRBJ1-2 . . TRBV5-4 CASSLSQLQTSYGYTF TGTGCCAGCAGCTTGTCACAATTACAGACATCCTATGGCTACACCTTC
TRBJ1-2 . . TRBV5-6 CASSLGQLNYGYTF TGTGCCAGCAGCTTGGGACAACTTAACTATGGCTACACCTTC
TRBJ2-2 . . TRBV5-1 CASSLERVNTGELFF TGCGCCAGCAGCTTGGAGAGAGTGAACACCGGGGAGCTGTTTTTT
TRBJ1-3 few TRBD1 TRBV5-6 CASSPGPSGQPGNTIYF TGTGCCAGCAGCCCGGGCCCGTCGGGACAGCCTGGAAACACCATATATTTT
TRBJ1-4 few TRBD1 TRBV5-6 CASSLRQGVGEKLFF TGTGCCAGCAGCTTACGACAGGGGGTTGGGGAAAAACTGTTTTTT
TRBJ2-6 . . TRBV5-1 CASSLGGGVTGANVLTF TGCGCCAGCAGCTTGGGGGGCGGGGTGACAGGGGCCAACGTCCTGACTTTC
TRBJ2-3 . . TRBV4-3 CASSQELTSTDTQYF TGCGCCAGCAGCCAAGAACTTACTAGCACAGATACGCAGTATTTT
TRBJ2-5 . . TRBV20-1 CSLGAVYF TGCAGTTTGGGGGCCGTGTACTTC
TRBJ2-1 once . TRBV6-4 CASSDSEGRDEQFF TGTGCCAGCAGTGACTCAGAGGGAAGGGATGAGCAGTTCTTC
TRBJ1-5 . . TRBV9 CASSVGQRDQPQHF TGTGCCAGCAGCGTAGGCCAGAGGGATCAGCCCCAGCATTTT
TRBJ1-4 . . TRBV20-1 CSAREREKLFF TGCAGTGCTAGAGAGCGTGAAAAACTGTTTTTT
TRBJ1-1 . TRBD1 TRBV19 CASSSGQGALTEAFF TGTGCCAGTAGTTCGGGACAGGGGGCCCTCACTGAAGCTTTCTTT
TRBJ2-5 few . TRBV5-6 CASTPGFILPRETQYF TGTGCCAGCACCCCGGGTTTCATATTGCCTCGAGAGACCCAGTACTTC
TRBJ1-2 few TRBD1 TRBV4-1 CASSQAGTGGPNYGYTF TGCGCCAGCAGCCAAGCCGGGACAGGAGGGCCTAACTATGGCTACACCTTC
TRBJ1-2 . . TRBV5-8 CASSLGMVGGGYTF TGTGCCAGCAGCTTGGGGATGGTCGGCGGCGGCTACACCTTC
TRBJ1-1 . . TRBV5-4 CASSLVTGLETEAFF TGTGCCAGCAGCTTGGTTACAGGGTTGGAGACTGAAGCTTTCTTT
TRBJ2-7 . . TRBV7-9 CSSSFPAYEQYF TGTTCCAGCAGCTTTCCCGCCTACGAGCAGTACTTC
TRBJ2-3 . . TRBV21-1 CASSIAGADTQYF TGTGCCAGCAGCATTGCAGGTGCAGATACGCAGTATTTT
TRBJ1-2 . TRBD1 TRBV11-3 CASSTRTGSDNYGYTF TGTGCCAGCAGCACCCGGACAGGTTCAGACAACTATGGCTACACCTTC